Included here is one TCR beta chain sequence, with context. The antigen is not known. These data belong to a study of long-term antiretroviral therapy in people with HIV. At the survey level, the v3.0 immunoSEQ assay was run. Assay used: immunoSEQ multiplex PCR; TCRdb lists only in-frame clones, some missing. Here the sample spans around 23,000 clones, roughly 87% being singletons. CDR1 is SGHTA and CDR2 is FQGNSA in the germline V gene. Trimming took 3 bases from V and 2 from J, leaving 7 bases between them. The CDR3 has 13 amino acids. Study outcomes and limitations: In HIV, the repertoires covered a tighter span of CDR3 lengths than in controls.

Participants with HIV, all of them, were treated in the United States. This TCR was sampled from a man over 45 with HIV. The specimen comprised unsorted PBMCs, sampled 0.3 years after starting antiretroviral therapy. The chain has TRBV7-2 and TRBJ2-5; perhaps TRBD1 as D (6 bases). CDR3 nucleotides: TGTGCCAGCAGCTTCGACAGGCAAGAGACCCAGTACTTC. It is translated as CASSFDRQETQYF. Full variable domain (remainder filled in from reference TRBV7-2 and TRBJ2-5): GAGVSQSPSNKVTEKGKDVELRCDPISGHTALYWYRQSLGQGLEFLIYFQGNSAPDKSGLPSDRFSAERTGGSVSTLTIQRTQQEDSAVYLCASSFDRQETQYFGPGTRLLVL.